These T cell receptor beta chains were read from a single sample in a study of T cells in Graves' hyperthyroidism and ophthalmopathy. TCRdb re-derived calls from the multiplex PCR reads in MiXCR, one entry per CDR3 protein. The sample shows approximately 600,000 distinct CDR3 sequences, approximately 14% of them seen only once. Sequenced input: blood. The receptors were gathered from a woman aged 40 to 50 with Graves' ophthalmopathy. Both conserved end residues are part of each CDR3. D genes are given only for firm matches. Some rows have no size entry. The others give once, few or many, or a class for an expanded clone.

D: -; size: many; V: TRBV28; J: TRBJ2-7; CDR3: CASSQRSHEQYF; DNA: TGTGCCAGCAGCCAAAGGTCCCACGAGCAGTACTTC
D: -; size: many; V: TRBV13; J: TRBJ1-1; CDR3: CASSSSPAPAEAFF; DNA: TGTGCCAGCAGTTCTTCCCCCGCTCCCGCTGAAGCTTTCTTT
D: -; size: many; V: TRBV29-1; J: TRBJ1-1; CDR3: CSVVGGTEAFF; DNA: TGCAGCGTTGTGGGGGGCACTGAAGCTTTCTTT
D: TRBD2; size: once; V: TRBV20-1; J: TRBJ2-7; CDR3: CSARGLAGSVDEQYF; DNA: TGCAGTGCTCGCGGACTAGCGGGATCAGTTGACGAGCAGTACTTC
D: TRBD1; size: few; V: TRBV10-3; J: TRBJ1-5; CDR3: CARERVWQGADQPQHF; DNA: TGTGCCCGAGAGAGAGTCTGGCAGGGGGCCGATCAGCCCCAGCATTTT
D: -; size: many; V: TRBV7-2; J: TRBJ1-2; CDR3: CASSLDHNYGYTF; DNA: TGTGCCAGCAGCTTAGACCATAACTATGGCTACACCTTC
D: TRBD1; size: many; V: TRBV9; J: TRBJ1-2; CDR3: CASSAPARRLQGVEGYTF; DNA: TGTGCCAGCAGCGCCCCTGCCCGCCGGCTACAGGGGGTAGAAGGCTACACCTTC
D: -; size: -; V: TRBV19; J: TRBJ1-5; CDR3: CASADPWGLNSNQPQHF; DNA: TGTGCCAGTGCGGACCCGTGGGGCCTCAATAGCAATCAGCCCCAGCATTTT
D: TRBD2; size: -; V: TRBV15; J: TRBJ2-7; CDR3: CATRTTSGSLSTYEQYF; DNA: TGTGCCACCAGGACGACTAGCGGGAGCCTGTCAACCTACGAGCAGTACTTC
D: -; size: -; V: TRBV7-2; J: TRBJ1-1; CDR3: CASSLQPSGYGEAFF; DNA: TGTGCCAGCAGCTTACAGCCTTCAGGGTATGGTGAAGCTTTCTTT
D: TRBD1; size: -; V: TRBV28; J: TRBJ1-4; CDR3: CASSRQGSGKLFF; DNA: TGTGCCAGCAGTCGACAGGGATCGGGAAAACTGTTTTTT
D: -; size: many; V: TRBV7-3; J: TRBJ1-1; CDR3: CASRQQGNTEAFF; DNA: TGTGCCAGCAGACAACAGGGGAACACTGAAGCTTTCTTT
D: -; size: many; V: TRBV6-1; J: TRBJ1-2; CDR3: CASKMGSHSNYGYTF; DNA: TGTGCCAGCAAAATGGGGTCGCACTCTAACTATGGCTACACCTTC
D: TRBD2; size: many; V: TRBV20-1; J: TRBJ2-5; CDR3: CSAPTSGQETQYF; DNA: TGCAGTGCCCCGACTAGCGGGCAAGAGACCCAGTACTTC
D: TRBD1; size: many; V: TRBV30; J: TRBJ1-1; CDR3: CAWSYTNRGHTEAFF; DNA: TGTGCCTGGAGTTATACAAACAGGGGGCACACTGAAGCTTTCTTT
D: TRBD1; size: many; V: TRBV6-1; J: TRBJ2-2; CDR3: CASSGRQGASTGELFF; DNA: TGTGCCAGCAGTGGACGACAGGGGGCCTCCACCGGGGAGCTGTTTTTT
D: -; size: many; V: TRBV27; J: TRBJ2-7; CDR3: CASNPSTGRLAYEQYF; DNA: TGTGCCAGCAATCCATCGACTGGGCGCCTCGCCTACGAGCAGTACTTC
D: -; size: -; V: TRBV28; J: TRBJ1-3; CDR3: CASSLGTRRNTIYF; DNA: TGTGCCAGCAGTCTCGGGACAAGACGAAACACCATATATTTT
D: TRBD1; size: few; V: TRBV20-1; J: TRBJ1-1; CDR3: CSAYWTGGTEAFF; DNA: TGCAGTGCTTATTGGACAGGGGGCACTGAAGCTTTCTTT
D: -; size: many; V: TRBV5-1; J: TRBJ1-2; CDR3: CASNLVGMAYGYTF; DNA: TGCGCCAGCAACCTGGTGGGCATGGCCTATGGCTACACCTTC
D: TRBD2; size: -; V: TRBV6-1; J: TRBJ2-7; CDR3: CASRAGGGYEQYF; DNA: TGTGCCAGCAGAGCGGGAGGGGGGTACGAGCAGTACTTC
D: TRBD1; size: many; V: TRBV20-1; J: TRBJ1-2; CDR3: CSARPKEFRDRGRNGYTF; DNA: TGCAGTGCTAGACCTAAGGAATTCCGGGACAGGGGCCGAAATGGCTACACCTTC
D: -; size: -; V: TRBV6-1; J: TRBJ1-1; CDR3: CASNPRGSGNTEAFF; DNA: TGTGCCAGCAATCCCCGGGGGTCGGGGAACACTGAAGCTTTCTTT
D: -; size: many; V: TRBV7-8; J: TRBJ2-2; CDR3: CASSLVAATGELFF; DNA: TGTGCCAGCAGCTTAGTTGCGGCGACCGGGGAGCTGTTTTTT
D: -; size: many; V: TRBV6-2/TRBV6-3; J: TRBJ2-7; CDR3: CASSYTGEQYF; DNA: TGTGCCAGCAGTTACACGGGCGAGCAGTACTTC
D: -; size: many; V: TRBV12-3/TRBV12-4; J: TRBJ2-5; CDR3: CASSSSQGGETQYF; DNA: TGTGCCAGCAGTTCATCCCAAGGGGGAGAGACCCAGTACTTC
D: -; size: many; V: TRBV6-1; J: TRBJ1-5; CDR3: CASSVGQVMLYSNQPQHF; DNA: TGTGCCAGCAGTGTTGGTCAGGTAATGCTTTATAGCAATCAGCCCCAGCATTTT
D: -; size: few; V: TRBV5-1; J: TRBJ1-2; CDR3: CASSSGHRLYGYTF; DNA: TGCGCCAGCAGCTCGGGACATAGACTCTATGGCTACACCTTC
D: TRBD1; size: -; V: TRBV10-3; J: TRBJ2-2; CDR3: CATHRQGWGIGTGELFF; DNA: TGTGCCACTCACAGACAGGGTTGGGGGATAGGGACCGGGGAGCTGTTTTTT
D: -; size: -; V: TRBV3-1; J: TRBJ2-4; CDR3: CAGSQGGPTEDIQYF; DNA: TGTGCCGGCAGCCAAGGCGGGCCTACCGAGGACATTCAGTACTTC
D: -; size: many; V: TRBV6-5; J: TRBJ2-7; CDR3: CASSSTRTGEQYF; DNA: TGTGCCAGCAGTAGCACCCGAACGGGCGAGCAGTACTTC
D: -; size: -; V: TRBV30; J: TRBJ2-2; CDR3: CAWSSQGSPMNTGELFF; DNA: TGTGCCTGGAGTTCCCAGGGGAGCCCTATGAACACCGGGGAGCTGTTTTTT
D: -; size: many; V: TRBV20-1; J: TRBJ2-5; CDR3: CSARDQRAGRMETQYF; DNA: TGCAGTGCTAGAGATCAGAGGGCCGGGCGGATGGAGACCCAGTACTTC
D: -; size: many; V: TRBV20-1; J: TRBJ2-7; CDR3: CSAREGGPYEQYF; DNA: TGCAGTGCTAGAGAGGGAGGCCCCTACGAGCAGTACTTC
D: -; size: many; V: TRBV28; J: TRBJ1-2; CDR3: CASSRATGSLTGYTF; DNA: TGTGCCAGCAGTCGGGCGACAGGCTCCCTTACCGGCTACACCTTC
D: -; size: many; V: TRBV18; J: TRBJ1-6; CDR3: CASSPGQYNSPLHF; DNA: TGTGCCAGCTCGCCGGGACAATATAATTCACCCCTCCACTTT
D: -; size: many; V: TRBV7-9; J: TRBJ2-5; CDR3: CASSSPLAETQYF; DNA: TGTGCCAGCAGCTCCCCCCTGGCGGAGACCCAGTACTTC
D: -; size: many; V: TRBV20-1; J: TRBJ1-1; CDR3: CSAKTASQNTEAFF; DNA: TGCAGTGCTAAGACAGCATCACAAAACACTGAAGCTTTCTTT
D: TRBD2; size: few; V: TRBV6-2/TRBV6-3; J: TRBJ2-7; CDR3: CASSFPLVAGVFDYEQYF; DNA: TGTGCCAGCAGTTTTCCCCTAGTAGCGGGAGTTTTTGACTACGAGCAGTACTTC
D: -; size: many; V: TRBV27; J: TRBJ2-5; CDR3: CASSLFVSGRETQYF; DNA: TGTGCCAGCAGTTTATTCGTTTCCGGGCGGGAGACCCAGTACTTC